This entry lists 18 T cell receptor beta chains sequenced from one sample in a study of blood T cell repertoires in COVID-19. The table came from immunoSEQ multiplex PCR; TCRdb's copy has only in-frame clones and leaves some out. The sample includes about 90,000 clones, roughly 84% of them seen just once. The material sequenced was peripheral blood. Receptor source: a woman older than 75 with active or convalescent COVID-19.

The chain carries TRBV28 and TRBJ2-7, with TRBD2 identical over 8 bases. V gave up 5 bases and J gave up 3 bases; unmatched junction bases: 9. The germline V gene encodes CDR1 MDHEN and CDR2 SYDVKM. The CDR3 spans 15 residues. The CDR3 here is CASSPGVAGGYEQYF. CDR3 nucleotide sequence: TGTGCCAGCAGTCCTGGGGTGGCGGGGGGCTACGAGCAGTACTTC.

The chain employs TRBV18 and TRBJ2-1; 13 nucleotides align to TRBD2. The CDR3 is made up of 16 amino acids. CDR1 KGHSH and CDR2 LQKENI come from the germline V gene. V lost 3 bases and J lost 3; bases outside the gene matches: 2. This CDR3 reads CASSPGTSGVYNEQFF. CDR3 in DNA: TGTGCCAGCTCACCCGGGACTAGCGGGGTCTACAATGAGCAGTTCTTC.

The gene calls are TRBV4-1 and TRBJ2-5; TRBD2 aligns across 14 bases. The CDR3 loop spans 18 amino acids. Germline trimming cut 0 bases from V and 4 bases from J; bases unmatched to any gene: 7. Germline lookup yields CDR1 MGHRA and CDR2 YSYEKL. The CDR3 protein is CASSQEGLAGGPGETQYF. The CDR3, as DNA: TGCGCCAGCAGCCAAGAAGGACTAGCGGGGGGACCGGGAGAGACCCAGTACTTC.

The chain combines TRBV6-1 with TRBJ1-1; perhaps TRBD1 as D (5 bases). CDR3 length: 15 residues. From germline, CDR1 is MNHNS and CDR2 SASEGT. V shed 3 bases and J shed 3 bases, with 14 bases lying between them. CDR3 nucleotides: TGTGCCAGCAGTGATTGGGAGGGGAGGGACACTGAAGCTTTCTTT. Translation: CASSDWEGRDTEAFF.

V and J are TRBV20-1 and TRBJ1-1; D remains unclear. The CDR3 is 11 residues long. Germline V gene data show CDR1 as DFQATT and CDR2 as SNEGSKA (reference sequence). V was pared by 5 bases and J by 0 bases, with 4 bases between. The CDR3, as DNA: TGCAGTGCTCGGGTGAACACTGAAGCTTTCTTT. It is translated as CSARVNTEAFF.

This chain joins TRBV6-6 and TRBJ2-5; D uncertain. The CDR3 sequence is 12 residues long. Germline lookup yields CDR1 MNHNY and CDR2 SVGAGI (reference sequence). V was pared by 0 bases and J by 4 bases, with 3 bases between. CDR3 nucleotides: TGTGCCAGCAGTTACTCGGCAGAGACCCAGTACTTC. Residues: CASSYSAETQYF.

The chain joins TRBV7-8 to TRBJ1-3, with D unresolved. Trimming removed 4 bases from V and 8 bases from J, with 12 bases in between. The CDR3 covers 13 residues. Germline V gene lookup returns CDR1 SGHVS and CDR2 FQNEAQ. The CDR3: CASSSLAGYTIYF. The CDR3 DNA sequence: TGTGCCAGCAGCTCTTTAGCCGGTTACACCATATATTTT.

The chain recombines TRBV15 with TRBJ1-5; a weak D match, TRBD1 (5 bases). This CDR3 region has 14 residues. Germline lookup yields CDR1 LNHNV and CDR2 YYDKDF (reference sequence). The V end lost 2 bases, the J end lost 7 bases, and 12 bases lay between the germline ends. The CDR3 region is CATSRQGAVQPQHF. CDR3 nucleotides: TGTGCCACCAGCAGACAGGGCGCTGTACAGCCCCAGCATTTT.

The rearrangement joins TRBV3-1 (or the pseudogene TRBV3-2) to TRBJ2-7; D possibly corresponds to TRBD1 (6 bases). V shed 1 base and J shed 2 bases, with 15 bases lying between them. The CDR3 spans 16 residues. Germline lookup yields CDR1 LGHDT and CDR2 YNNKEL (reference sequence). CDR3 sequence (DNA): TGTGCCAGCAGCCAAGGAACAGGGTCCCAAACCTACGAGCAGTACTTC. This codes for CASSQGTGSQTYEQYF.

As DNA, the CDR3 is TGCGCCAGCAGCATTACCTCAGGGGGTTTGGGTGAAAAACTGTTTTTT. This encodes CASSITSGGLGEKLFF. The V gene is TRBV5-1, the J gene TRBJ1-4; 7 nucleotides match TRBD1. CDR1 SGHRS and CDR2 YFSETQ come from the germline V gene. V was clipped by 4 bases and J by 7 bases; unmatched bases: 13. The CDR3 is made up of 16 amino acids.

The genes are TRBV5-6 and TRBJ2-3, with 8 bases lining up with TRBD2. This CDR3 is built from 13 residues. Germline CDR1 SGHDT, CDR2 YYEEEE. Trimming at V came to 2 bases and at J to 10 bases, leaving 6 bases not matched to a gene. The CDR3 loop reads CASSLAGAPAQYF. The DNA of the CDR3 is TGTGCCAGCAGCTTAGCGGGAGCCCCCGCGCAGTATTTT.

This chain uses TRBV7-9 with TRBJ2-7; possibly TRBD2 for D (6 bases). Germline loops: CDR1 SEHNR, CDR2 FQNEAQ (reference sequence). The CDR3 covers 14 residues. Trimming took off 0 bases at V and 3 bases at J, with 9 bases between the two ends. This CDR3 reads CASSLAGGNYEQYF. In nucleotides, the CDR3 is TGTGCCAGCAGCTTAGCGGGAGGTAACTACGAGCAGTACTTC.

The chain has TRBV7-9 and TRBJ1-4; 8 positions match TRBD1. The length of the CDR3 is 17 residues. J lost 7 bases, V lost 5 bases, and 15 bases had no gene match. Germline lookup yields CDR1 SEHNR and CDR2 FQNEAQ (reference sequence). DNA for the CDR3: TGTGCCAGCAGCAAGGGGGTGGCGCAGGGGGCAGGTGAAAAACTGTTTTTT. It specifies CASSKGVAQGAGEKLFF.

J is TRBJ1-2 and V is TRBV18; D call uncertain. CDR1 is KGHSH, CDR2 LQKENI, per germline. Trimming took 4 bases from V and 9 from J, leaving 15 bases between them. This CDR3 has 13 residues. Here the CDR3 reads CASSLQNSDSYTF. The DNA for the CDR3 is TGTGCCAGCTCACTACAGAACTCCGACAGCTACACCTTC.

This chain joins TRBV5-1 and TRBJ2-1; 11 bases fit TRBD2. The V gene end was trimmed by 4 bases and the J gene end by 8 bases; junction bases not matched to a gene: 17. Germline CDR1 SGHRS, CDR2 YFSETQ. The CDR3 runs 18 residues. CDR3 nucleotide sequence: TGCGCCAGCAGCCGTCCGAACCCCCTAGCGGGGGGTACCGATGAGCAGTTCTTC. Translated, it gives CASSRPNPLAGGTDEQFF.

The chain has TRBV4-1 and TRBJ2-2; D unclear. CDR1 and CDR2 (germline): MGHRA, YSYEKL. V was pared by 3 bases and J by 6 bases, with 20 bases between. The CDR3 spans 17 residues. DNA of the CDR3: TGCGCCAGCAGCCACCACGCCGGCAAAGAGGTTCCCGGGGAGCTGTTTTTT. Protein sequence: CASSHHAGKEVPGELFF.

The rearrangement joins TRBV28 to TRBJ2-1; D might be TRBD1 (6 bases). Trimming shortened V by 8 bases and J by 6 bases, and 11 bases separated the two germline ends. The germline gives CDR1 MDHEN, CDR2 SYDVKM. The CDR3 extends over 12 amino acids. This chain's CDR3 is CASWGPANEQFF. The CDR3 region has the DNA TGTGCCAGCTGGGGGCCCGCCAATGAGCAGTTCTTC. Complete variable domain (other parts from reference TRBV28 and TRBJ2-1): DVKVTQSSRYLVKRTGEKVFLECVQDMDHENMFWYRQDPGLGLRLIYFSYDVKMKEKGDIPEGYSVSREKKERFSLILESASTNQTSMYLCASWGPANEQFFGPGTRLTVL.

The J gene is TRBJ2-1, the V gene TRBV24-1; 8 bases are shared with TRBD2. The CDR3 has 15 amino acids. Per the germline V gene, CDR1 is KGHDR and CDR2 is SFDVKD. V lost 3 bases and J lost 6; bases outside the gene matches: 6. The CDR3, as DNA: TGTGCCACCAGTGATCCGCGGGAGGCCGTCAATGAGCAGTTCTTC. It codes for CATSDPREAVNEQFF.